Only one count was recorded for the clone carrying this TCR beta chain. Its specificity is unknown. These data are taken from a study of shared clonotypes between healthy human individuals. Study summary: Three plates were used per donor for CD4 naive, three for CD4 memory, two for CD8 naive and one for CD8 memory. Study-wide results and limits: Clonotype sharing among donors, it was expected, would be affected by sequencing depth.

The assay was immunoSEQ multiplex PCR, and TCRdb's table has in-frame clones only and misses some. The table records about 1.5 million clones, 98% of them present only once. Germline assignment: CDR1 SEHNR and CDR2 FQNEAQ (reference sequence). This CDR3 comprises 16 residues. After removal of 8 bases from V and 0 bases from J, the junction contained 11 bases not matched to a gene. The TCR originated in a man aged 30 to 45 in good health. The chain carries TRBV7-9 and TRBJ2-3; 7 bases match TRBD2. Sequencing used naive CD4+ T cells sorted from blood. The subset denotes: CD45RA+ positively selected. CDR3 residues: CASSNGLAASTDTQYF. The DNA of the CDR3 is TGTGCCAGCTCCAACGGGCTAGCGGCTAGCACAGATACGCAGTATTTT. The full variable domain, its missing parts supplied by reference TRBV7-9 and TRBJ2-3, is DTGVSQNPRHKITKRGQNVTFRCDPISEHNRLYWYRQTLGQGPEFLTYFQNEAQLEKSRLLSDRFSAERPKGSFSTLEIQRTEQGDSAMYLCASSNGLAASTDTQYFGPGTRLTVL.